The 6 T cell receptor beta chains in this list originate from one sample, sequenced in a study of shared clonotypes between healthy human individuals. Clones were sequenced by immunoSEQ multiplex PCR, and TCRdb holds only the in-frame ones, with some missing. The table records millions of clones, approximately 93% of them present only once. The sample taken for sequencing was naive CD4+ T cells from PBMCs. Indicated subset: CD45RA+ positively selected. The receptors shown here come from a man in his late teens or twenties in good health. Some clones in this sample may be carry-over from other donors' samples.

This clone was recorded once. The chain links TRBV9 to TRBJ2-3; D possibly uses TRBD1 or TRBD2 (6 bases each). CDR3 length equals 16 residues. Trimming removed 4 bases from V and 2 bases from J, with 17 bases in between. Germline CDR1 and CDR2: SGDLS and YYNGEE. As DNA, the CDR3 is TGTGCCAGCAGCCCCGGGGGACACACAATCACAGATACGCAGTATTTT. It yields the protein CASSPGGHTITDTQYF.

The rearrangement joins TRBV7-9 to TRBJ2-1, with D hard to call. This CDR3 is 12 amino acids long. V dropped 2 bases and J dropped 8 bases, with 7 bases sitting between them. Looked up from germline, CDR1 is SEHNR and CDR2 is FQNEAQ (reference sequence). CDR3 sequence (DNA): TGTGCCAGCAGCTTAACTGCCCATGAGCAGTTCTTC. This encodes CASSLTAHEQFF.

This clone was observed a handful of times. The chain uses TRBV10-3 and TRBJ1-1; perhaps TRBD1 as D (6 bases). Trimming took 0 bases from V and 6 from J, leaving 8 bases between them. The CDR3 is 13 amino acids. Germline V gene lookup returns CDR1 ENHRY and CDR2 SYGVKD. This CDR3 is CAISESGHSEAFF. CDR3 in DNA: TGTGCCATCAGTGAGTCGGGACATTCTGAAGCTTTCTTT.

Points on this clone: The sample contains more than one DNA sequence encoding this CDR3. This sequence joins TRBV29-1 and TRBJ2-7; D unclear. The V end lost 4 bases, the J end lost 3 bases, and 19 bases lay between the germline ends. The CDR3 is 15 residues long. Germline V CDR1 and CDR2: SQVTM, ANQGSEA. The CDR3 DNA sequence: TGCAGCGTTGTGAGGAACGGCGGCAATCGCTACGAGCAGTACTTC. It specifies CSVVRNGGNRYEQYF.

V and J are TRBV5-8 and TRBJ2-7; D gene unclear. This CDR3 comprises 13 residues. CDR1 is SGHTS, CDR2 YDEGEE, per germline. The V gene lost 4 bases and the J gene lost 5 bases, with 13 bases spanning the gap. CDR3 sequence (DNA): TGTGCCAGCAGCCTATCTCATGCGGACGAGCAGTACTTC. Translation: CASSLSHADEQYF.

This clone showed up just once. V usage is TRBV9 and J usage is TRBJ2-7; 9 positions match TRBD2. Germline V gene lookup returns CDR1 SGDLS and CDR2 YYNGEE. This CDR3 is built from 15 residues. Unmatched junction bases numbered 6, after V lost 5 bases and J lost 0 bases. The CDR3 bases are TGTGCCAGCAGTCCAAGCGGGAGGTTCTCCTACGAGCAGTACTTC. Translated: CASSPSGRFSYEQYF.